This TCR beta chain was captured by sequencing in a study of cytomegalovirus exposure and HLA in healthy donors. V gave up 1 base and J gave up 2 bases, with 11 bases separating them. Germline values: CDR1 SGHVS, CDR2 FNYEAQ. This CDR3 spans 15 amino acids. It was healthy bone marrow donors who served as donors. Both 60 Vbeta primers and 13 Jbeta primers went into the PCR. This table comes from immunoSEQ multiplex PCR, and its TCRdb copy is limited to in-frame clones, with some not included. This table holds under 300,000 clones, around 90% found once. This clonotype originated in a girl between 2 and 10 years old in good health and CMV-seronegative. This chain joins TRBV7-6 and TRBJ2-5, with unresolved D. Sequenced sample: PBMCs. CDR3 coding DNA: TGTGCCAGCAGCTTAGAGTTTAGTGAACAAGAGACCCAGTACTTC. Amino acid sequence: CASSLEFSEQETQYF.